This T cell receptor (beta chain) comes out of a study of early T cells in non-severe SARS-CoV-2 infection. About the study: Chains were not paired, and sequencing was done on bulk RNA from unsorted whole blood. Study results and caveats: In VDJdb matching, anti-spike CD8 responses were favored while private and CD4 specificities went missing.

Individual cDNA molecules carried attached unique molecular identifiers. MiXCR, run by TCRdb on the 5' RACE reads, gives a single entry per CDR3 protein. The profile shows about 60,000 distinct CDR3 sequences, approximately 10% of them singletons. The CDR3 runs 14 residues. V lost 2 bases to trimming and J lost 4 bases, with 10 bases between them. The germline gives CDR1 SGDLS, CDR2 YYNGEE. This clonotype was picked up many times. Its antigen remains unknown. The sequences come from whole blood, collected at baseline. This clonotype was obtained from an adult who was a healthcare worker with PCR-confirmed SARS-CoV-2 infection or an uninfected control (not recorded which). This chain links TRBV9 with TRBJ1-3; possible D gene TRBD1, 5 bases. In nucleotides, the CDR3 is TGTGCCAGCAGCGTCACAGGCTTCGGAAACACCATATATTTT. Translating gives CASSVTGFGNTIYF.